This T cell receptor beta chain comes out of a study of PD-L1 blockade in urothelial cancer. The CDR3 has 14 amino acids. The germline V gene encodes CDR1 LNHDA and CDR2 SQIVND (reference sequence). The ends were cut back, 7 bases at V and 2 bases at J, with 14 bases in the middle. Method: immunoSEQ multiplex PCR; TCRdb's copy keeps in-frame clones and lacks some. This sample has under 40,000 clones, with about 89% found just once. The TCR sequence derives from a man in his 60s with urothelial cancer. The chain joins TRBV19 to TRBJ1-2; TRBD1 might be the D (5 bases). The sequences come from PBMCs, collected around atezolizumab (anti-PD-L1) treatment. Written as DNA, the CDR3 is TGTGCCAGTACGGACGCAGGGTTAAACTATGGCTACACCTTC. This sequence encodes CASTDAGLNYGYTF.